Listed below are T cell receptor beta chains from one sample, sequenced in a study of shared clonotypes between healthy human individuals. The assay was immunoSEQ multiplex PCR, and TCRdb's table has in-frame clones only and misses some. This sample yields approximately 1,500,000 clones, of which 98% are seen a single time; approximately 0.44% belongs to the top ten. Sequencing was performed on naive CD4+ T cells sorted from blood. Receptor source: a man between 25 and 39 years old in good health. Each CDR3 is given with its conserved first and last residue. Fields, in order: clone size, D gene, J gene, V gene, CDR3 protein, CDR3 DNA. D genes are given only for firm matches. Some rows have no size entry. The others give once, few or many, or a class for an expanded clone.

>-|-|TRBJ2-5|TRBV11-2
CASSLLSFGQETQYF
TGTGCCAGCAGCTTATTATCTTTCGGGCAAGAGACCCAGTACTTC
>-|-|TRBJ2-3|TRBV28
CASSLLGQTTDTQYF
TGTGCCAGCAGTTTATTAGGACAGACCACAGATACGCAGTATTTT
>-|TRBD1|TRBJ2-7|TRBV27
CASSRDSPSEQYF
TGTGCCAGCAGTCGGGACAGTCCCTCCGAGCAGTACTTC
>-|-|TRBJ1-2|TRBV2
CASSDGLSPLGYTF
TGTGCCAGCAGTGACGGATTGTCCCCGCTTGGCTACACCTTC
>-|TRBD1|TRBJ2-5|TRBV28
CASSLSAGTGEETQYF
TGTGCCAGCAGTTTATCCGCCGGGACAGGGGAAGAGACCCAGTACTTC
>once|-|TRBJ2-7|TRBV7-9
CASRAEFEQYF
TGTGCCAGCAGGGCGGAGTTCGAGCAGTACTTC
>-|TRBD2|TRBJ2-4|TRBV13
CASSLGRFAGGKNIQYF
TGTGCCAGCAGCTTAGGTCGGTTTGCGGGAGGTAAAAACATTCAGTACTTC
>-|-|TRBJ2-5|TRBV2
CASRDGWTQYF
TGTGCCAGCAGGGACGGGTGGACCCAGTACTTC
>-|-|TRBJ1-1|TRBV6-6
CASSYSIEEAFF
TGTGCCAGCAGTTACTCGATCGAGGAAGCTTTCTTT
>-|TRBD1|TRBJ2-1|TRBV7-9
CASSLLAGGYNEQFF
TGTGCCAGCAGCCTTCTAGCAGGGGGCTACAATGAGCAGTTCTTC
>-|TRBD2|TRBJ2-6|TRBV19
CASSGSGRVSGANVLTF
TGTGCCAGTAGTGGTAGCGGGAGGGTCTCTGGGGCCAACGTCCTGACTTTC
>-|-|TRBJ2-3|TRBV7-8
CASSLLFLATDTQYF
TGTGCCAGCAGCTTACTCTTCCTTGCCACAGATACGCAGTATTTT
>-|-|TRBJ2-2|TRBV7-7
CASSLGATSPNTGELFF
TGTGCTAGCAGCTTAGGGGCCACTAGCCCGAACACCGGGGAGCTGTTTTTT
>-|TRBD1|TRBJ2-2|TRBV15
CATSGGQGSNTGELFF
TGTGCCACCAGCGGGGGACAGGGGTCCAACACCGGGGAGCTGTTTTTT
>-|-|TRBJ2-7|TRBV6-5
CASSYSRDTSYEQYF
TGTGCCAGCAGTTACTCGCGGGACACATCCTACGAGCAGTACTTC
>-|-|TRBJ1-5|TRBV18
CASSTVSANQPQHF
TGTGCCAGCTCAACGGTGTCAGCAAATCAGCCCCAGCATTTT
>-|-|TRBJ2-7|TRBV21-1
CASSGGTASYEQYF
TGTGCCAGCAGTGGAGGGACAGCTTCCTACGAGCAGTACTTC